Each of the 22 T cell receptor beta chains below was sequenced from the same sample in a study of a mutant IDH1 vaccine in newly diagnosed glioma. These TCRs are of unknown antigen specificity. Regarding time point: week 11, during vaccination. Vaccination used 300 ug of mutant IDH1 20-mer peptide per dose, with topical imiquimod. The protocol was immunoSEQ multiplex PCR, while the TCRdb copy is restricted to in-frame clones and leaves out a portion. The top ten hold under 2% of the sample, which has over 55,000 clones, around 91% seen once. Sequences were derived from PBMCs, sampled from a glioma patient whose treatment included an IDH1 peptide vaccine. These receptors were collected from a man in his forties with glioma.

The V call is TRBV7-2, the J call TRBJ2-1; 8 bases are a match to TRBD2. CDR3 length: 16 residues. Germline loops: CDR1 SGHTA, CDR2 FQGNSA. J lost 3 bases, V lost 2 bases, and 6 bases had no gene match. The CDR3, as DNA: TGTGCCAGCAGCTTAAGCACTAGCGGCCTCTACAATGAGCAGTTCTTC. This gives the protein CASSLSTSGLYNEQFF.

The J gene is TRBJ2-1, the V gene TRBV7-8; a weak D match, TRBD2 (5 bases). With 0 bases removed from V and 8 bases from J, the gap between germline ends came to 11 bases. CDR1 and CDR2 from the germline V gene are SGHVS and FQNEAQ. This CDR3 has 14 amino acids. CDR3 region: CASSLALSEDEQFF. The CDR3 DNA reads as TGTGCCAGCAGCTTAGCGCTTTCGGAGGATGAGCAGTTCTTC.

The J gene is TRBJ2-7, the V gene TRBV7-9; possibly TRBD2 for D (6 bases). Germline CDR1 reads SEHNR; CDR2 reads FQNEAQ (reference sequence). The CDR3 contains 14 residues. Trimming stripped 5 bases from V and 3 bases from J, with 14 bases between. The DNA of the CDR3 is TGTGCCAGCAGCCCGGGTGGGGGGTACTACGAGCAGTACTTC. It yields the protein CASSPGGGYYEQYF.

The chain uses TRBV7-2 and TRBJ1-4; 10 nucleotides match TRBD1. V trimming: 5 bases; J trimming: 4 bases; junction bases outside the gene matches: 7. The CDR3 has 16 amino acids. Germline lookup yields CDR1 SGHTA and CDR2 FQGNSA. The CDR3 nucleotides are TGTGCCAGCAGCCCTACGGGGGACAGGGGTAATGAAAAACTGTTTTTT. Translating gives CASSPTGDRGNEKLFF.

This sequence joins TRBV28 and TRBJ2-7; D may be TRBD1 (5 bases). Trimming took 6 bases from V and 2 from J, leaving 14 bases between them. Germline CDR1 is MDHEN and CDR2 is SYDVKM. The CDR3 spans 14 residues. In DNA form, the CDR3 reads TGTGCCAGCAGATCCCAGGGTCGCGCCTACGAGCAGTACGTC. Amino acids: CASRSQGRAYEQYV.

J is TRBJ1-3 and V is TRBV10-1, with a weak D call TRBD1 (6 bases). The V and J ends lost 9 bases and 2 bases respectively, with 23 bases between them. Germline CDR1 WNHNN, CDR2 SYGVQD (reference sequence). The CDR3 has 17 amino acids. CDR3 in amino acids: CASTPLPNRAPGNTIYF. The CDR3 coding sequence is TGCGCCAGTACCCCGCTCCCAAACAGGGCGCCTGGAAACACCATATATTTT.

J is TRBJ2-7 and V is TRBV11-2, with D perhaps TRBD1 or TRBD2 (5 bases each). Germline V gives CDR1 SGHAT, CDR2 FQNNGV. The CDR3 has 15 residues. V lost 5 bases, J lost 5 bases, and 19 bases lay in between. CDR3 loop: CASSPGGVGKDEQYF. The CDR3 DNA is TGTGCCAGCAGCCCTGGGGGTGTGGGAAAGGACGAGCAGTACTTC.

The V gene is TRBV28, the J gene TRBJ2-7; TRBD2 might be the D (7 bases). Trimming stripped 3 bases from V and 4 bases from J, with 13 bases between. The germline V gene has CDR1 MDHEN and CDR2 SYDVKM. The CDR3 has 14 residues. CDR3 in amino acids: CASSFSGGVYEQYF. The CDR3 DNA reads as TGTGCCAGCAGTTTCTCGGGGGGCGTGTACGAGCAGTACTTC. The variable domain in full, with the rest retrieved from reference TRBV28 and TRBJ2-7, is DVKVTQSSRYLVKRTGEKVFLECVQDMDHENMFWYRQDPGLGLRLIYFSYDVKMKEKGDIPEGYSVSREKKERFSLILESASTNQTSMYLCASSFSGGVYEQYFGPGTRLTVT.

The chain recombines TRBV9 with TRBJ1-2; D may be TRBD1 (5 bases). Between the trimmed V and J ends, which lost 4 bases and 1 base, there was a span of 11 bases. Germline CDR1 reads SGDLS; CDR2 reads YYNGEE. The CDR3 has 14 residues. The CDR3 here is CASSPDSYNYGYTF. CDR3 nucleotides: TGTGCCAGCAGCCCCGACAGTTATAACTATGGCTACACCTTC.

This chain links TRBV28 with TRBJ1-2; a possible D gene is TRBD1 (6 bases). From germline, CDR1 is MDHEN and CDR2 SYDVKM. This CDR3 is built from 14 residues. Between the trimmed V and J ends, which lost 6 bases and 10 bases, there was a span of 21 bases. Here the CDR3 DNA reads TGTGCCAGCAGAAGGGGCAGGGGTGAGTCGGCCTACACCTTC. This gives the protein CASRRGRGESAYTF.

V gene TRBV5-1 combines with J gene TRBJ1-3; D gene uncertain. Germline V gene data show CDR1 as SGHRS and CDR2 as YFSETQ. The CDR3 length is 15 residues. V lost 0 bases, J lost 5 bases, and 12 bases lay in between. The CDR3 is CASSLEPSIRNTIYF. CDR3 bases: TGCGCCAGCAGCTTGGAGCCATCGATAAGAAACACCATATATTTT.

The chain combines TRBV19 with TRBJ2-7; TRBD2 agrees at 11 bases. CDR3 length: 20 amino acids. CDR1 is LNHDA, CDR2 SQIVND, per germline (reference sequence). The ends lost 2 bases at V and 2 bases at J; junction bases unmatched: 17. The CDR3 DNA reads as TGTGCCAGTAGTATAAGCCGGATAGGGGCTAGCGGGGGGCCCGCCTACGAGCAGTACGTC. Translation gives CASSISRIGASGGPAYEQYV.

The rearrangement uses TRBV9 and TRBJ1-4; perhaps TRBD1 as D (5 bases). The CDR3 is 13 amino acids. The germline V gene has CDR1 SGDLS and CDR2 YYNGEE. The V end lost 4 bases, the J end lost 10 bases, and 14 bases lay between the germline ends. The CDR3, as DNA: TGTGCCAGCAGCATTCAGGGAGCGGGAAAACTGTTTTTT. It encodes CASSIQGAGKLFF.

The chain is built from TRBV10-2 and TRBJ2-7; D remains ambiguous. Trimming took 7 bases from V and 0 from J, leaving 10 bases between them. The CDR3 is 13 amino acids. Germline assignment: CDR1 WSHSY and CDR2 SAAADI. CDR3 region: CASNAGHSYEQYF. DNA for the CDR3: TGCGCCAGCAATGCAGGTCACTCCTACGAGCAGTACTTC.

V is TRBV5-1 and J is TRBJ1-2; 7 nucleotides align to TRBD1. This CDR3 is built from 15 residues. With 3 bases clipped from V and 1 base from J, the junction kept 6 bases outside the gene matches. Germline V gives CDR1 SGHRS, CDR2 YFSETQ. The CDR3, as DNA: TGCGCCAGCAGCTCTGAGGGACAGAGTAACTATGGCTACACCTTC. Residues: CASSSEGQSNYGYTF.

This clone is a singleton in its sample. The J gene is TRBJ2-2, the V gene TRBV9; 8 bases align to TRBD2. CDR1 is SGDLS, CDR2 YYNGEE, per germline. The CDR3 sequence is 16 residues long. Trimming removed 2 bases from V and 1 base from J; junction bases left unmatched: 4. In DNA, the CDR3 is TGTGCCAGCAGCGTCAGTAGCGGGGTGAACACCGGGGAGCTGTTTTTT. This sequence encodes CASSVSSGVNTGELFF.

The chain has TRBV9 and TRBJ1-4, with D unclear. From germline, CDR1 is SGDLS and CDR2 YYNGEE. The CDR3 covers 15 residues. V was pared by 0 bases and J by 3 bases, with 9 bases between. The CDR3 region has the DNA TGTGCCAGCAGCGTAGGGACTCTTGCTAATGAAAAACTGTTTTTT. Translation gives CASSVGTLANEKLFF.

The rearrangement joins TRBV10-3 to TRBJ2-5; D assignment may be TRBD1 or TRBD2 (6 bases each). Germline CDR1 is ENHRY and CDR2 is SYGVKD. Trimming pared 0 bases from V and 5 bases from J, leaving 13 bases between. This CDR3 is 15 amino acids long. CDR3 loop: CAISESISGAETQYF. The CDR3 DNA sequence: TGTGCCATCAGTGAGTCGATTTCGGGGGCTGAGACCCAGTACTTC.

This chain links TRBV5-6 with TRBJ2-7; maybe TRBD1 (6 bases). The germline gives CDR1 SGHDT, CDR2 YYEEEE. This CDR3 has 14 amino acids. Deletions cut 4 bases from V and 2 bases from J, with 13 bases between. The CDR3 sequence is CASSRQESTYEQYF. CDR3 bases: TGTGCCAGCAGCAGACAGGAATCCACCTACGAGCAGTACTTC.

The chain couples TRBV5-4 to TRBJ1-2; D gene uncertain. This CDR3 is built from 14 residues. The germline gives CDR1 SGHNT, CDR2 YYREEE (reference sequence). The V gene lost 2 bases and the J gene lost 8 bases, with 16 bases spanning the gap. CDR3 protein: CASSLGPGRRGYTF. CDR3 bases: TGTGCCAGCAGCTTAGGTCCCGGCCGTCGGGGCTACACCTTC.

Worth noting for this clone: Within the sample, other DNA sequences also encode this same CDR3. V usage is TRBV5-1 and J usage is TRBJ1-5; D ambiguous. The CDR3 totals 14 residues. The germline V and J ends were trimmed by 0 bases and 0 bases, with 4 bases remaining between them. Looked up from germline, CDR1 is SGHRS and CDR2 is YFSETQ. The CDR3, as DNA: TGCGCCAGCAGCTTGGAGGGTAGCAATCAGCCCCAGCATTTT. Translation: CASSLEGSNQPQHF.

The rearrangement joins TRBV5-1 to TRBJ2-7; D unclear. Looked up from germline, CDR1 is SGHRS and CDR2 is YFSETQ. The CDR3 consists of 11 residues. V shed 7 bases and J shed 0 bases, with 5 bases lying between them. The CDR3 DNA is TGCGCCAGCGCATACTCCTACGAGCAGTACTTC. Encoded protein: CASAYSYEQYF. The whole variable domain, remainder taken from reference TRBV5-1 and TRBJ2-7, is KAGVTQTPRYLIKTRGQQVTLSCSPISGHRSVSWYQQTPGQGLQFLFEYFSETQRNKGNFPGRFSGRQFSNSRSEMNVSTLELGDSALYLCASAYSYEQYFGPGTRLTVT.